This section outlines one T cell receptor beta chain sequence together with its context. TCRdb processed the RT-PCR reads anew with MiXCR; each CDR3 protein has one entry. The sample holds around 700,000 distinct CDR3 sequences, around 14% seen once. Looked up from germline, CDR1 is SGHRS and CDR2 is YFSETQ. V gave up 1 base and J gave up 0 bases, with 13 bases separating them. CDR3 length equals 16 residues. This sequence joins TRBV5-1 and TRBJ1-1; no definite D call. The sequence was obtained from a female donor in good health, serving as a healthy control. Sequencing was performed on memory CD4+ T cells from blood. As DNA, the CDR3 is TGCGCCAGCAGCTTGCAGGTGGGTGGTATGAACACTGAAGCTTTCTTT. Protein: CASSLQVGGMNTEAFF.